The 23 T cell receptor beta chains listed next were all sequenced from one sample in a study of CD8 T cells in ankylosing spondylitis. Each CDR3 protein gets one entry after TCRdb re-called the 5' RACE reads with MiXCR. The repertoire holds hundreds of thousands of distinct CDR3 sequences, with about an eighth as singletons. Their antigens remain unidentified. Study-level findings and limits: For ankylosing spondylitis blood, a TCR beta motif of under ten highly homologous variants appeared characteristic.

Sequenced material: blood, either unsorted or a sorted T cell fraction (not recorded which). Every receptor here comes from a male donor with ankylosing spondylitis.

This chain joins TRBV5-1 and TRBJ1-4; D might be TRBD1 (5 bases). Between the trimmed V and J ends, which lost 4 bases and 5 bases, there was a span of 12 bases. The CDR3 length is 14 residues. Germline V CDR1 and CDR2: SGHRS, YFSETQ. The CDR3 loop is CASSEGPRNEKLFF. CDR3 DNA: TGCGCCAGCAGCGAGGGACCGCGAAATGAAAAACTGTTTTTT.

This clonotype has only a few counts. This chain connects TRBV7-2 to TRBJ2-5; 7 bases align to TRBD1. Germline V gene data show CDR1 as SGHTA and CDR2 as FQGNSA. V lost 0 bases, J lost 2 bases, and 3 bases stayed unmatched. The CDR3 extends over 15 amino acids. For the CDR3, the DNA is TGTGCCAGCAGCTTAGCGCCGGGACAGCAAGAGACCCAGTACTTC. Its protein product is CASSLAPGQQETQYF.

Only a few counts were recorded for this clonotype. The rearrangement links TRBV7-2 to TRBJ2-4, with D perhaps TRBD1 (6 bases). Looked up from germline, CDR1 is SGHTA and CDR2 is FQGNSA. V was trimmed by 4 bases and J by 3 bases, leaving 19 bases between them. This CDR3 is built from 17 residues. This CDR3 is CASSSITGRSSKNIQYF. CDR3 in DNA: TGTGCCAGCAGCTCTATTACAGGGAGAAGCAGCAAAAACATTCAGTACTTC.

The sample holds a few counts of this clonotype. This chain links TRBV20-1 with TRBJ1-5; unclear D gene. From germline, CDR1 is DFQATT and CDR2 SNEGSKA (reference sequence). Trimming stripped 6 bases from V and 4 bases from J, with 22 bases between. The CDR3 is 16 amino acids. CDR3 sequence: CSAPLQMFGENQPQHF. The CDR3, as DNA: TGCAGTGCCCCACTCCAAATGTTCGGGGAAAATCAGCCCCAGCATTTT.

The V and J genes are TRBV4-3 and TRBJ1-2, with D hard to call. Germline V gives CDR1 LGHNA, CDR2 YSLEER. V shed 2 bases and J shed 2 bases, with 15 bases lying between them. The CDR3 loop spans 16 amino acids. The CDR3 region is CASSQKEDNPNYGYTF. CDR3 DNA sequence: TGCGCCAGCAGCCAAAAGGAGGATAACCCAAACTATGGCTACACCTTC.

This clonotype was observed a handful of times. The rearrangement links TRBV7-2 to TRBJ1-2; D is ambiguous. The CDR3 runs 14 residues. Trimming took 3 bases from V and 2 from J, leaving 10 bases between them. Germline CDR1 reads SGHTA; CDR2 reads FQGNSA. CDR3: CASSFLGENYGYTF. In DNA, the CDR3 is TGTGCCAGCAGCTTCCTTGGGGAGAACTATGGCTACACCTTC.

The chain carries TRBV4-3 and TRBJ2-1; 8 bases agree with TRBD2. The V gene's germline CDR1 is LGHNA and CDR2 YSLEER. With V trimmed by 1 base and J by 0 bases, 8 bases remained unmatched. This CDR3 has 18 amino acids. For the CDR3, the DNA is TGCGCCAGCAGCCAAGCGTCCCTAGCGGGTTCCTCCTACAATGAGCAGTTCTTC. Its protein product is CASSQASLAGSSYNEQFF.

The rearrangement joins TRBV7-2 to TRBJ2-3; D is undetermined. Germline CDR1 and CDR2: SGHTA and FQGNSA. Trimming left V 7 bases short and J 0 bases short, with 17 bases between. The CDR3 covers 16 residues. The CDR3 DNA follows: TGTGCCAGCACAAGATTTAGGGTATCGAGCACAGATACGCAGTATTTT. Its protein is CASTRFRVSSTDTQYF.

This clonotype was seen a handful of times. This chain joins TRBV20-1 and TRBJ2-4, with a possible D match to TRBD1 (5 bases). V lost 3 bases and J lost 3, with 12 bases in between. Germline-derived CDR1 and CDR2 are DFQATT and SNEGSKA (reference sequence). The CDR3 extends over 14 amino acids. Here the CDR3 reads CSASDRRRKNIQYF. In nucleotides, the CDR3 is TGCAGTGCTAGCGACAGAAGGCGCAAAAACATTCAGTACTTC.

The CDR3 protein is CASSPHLTPSGELFF. DNA of the CDR3: TGTGCCAGCAGCCCCCATCTTACCCCTAGCGGGGAGCTGTTTTTT. The V call is TRBV7-2, the J call TRBJ2-2; D not resolved. The ends were cut back, 5 bases at V and 7 bases at J, with 17 bases in the middle. The CDR3 consists of 15 residues. Germline CDR1 reads SGHTA; CDR2 reads FQGNSA. Filled out from reference TRBV7-2 and TRBJ2-2, the complete variable domain reads GAGVSQSPSNKVTEKGKDVELRCDPISGHTALYWYRQSLGQGLEFLIYFQGNSAPDKSGLPSDRFSAERTGGSVSTLTIQRTQQEDSAVYLCASSPHLTPSGELFFGEGSRLTVL.

Here the CDR3 DNA reads TGCAGTGCTAGTGAGGTCTCCTACGAGCAGTACTTC. This encodes CSASEVSYEQYF. This chain uses TRBV20-1 with TRBJ2-7; no reliable D call. This CDR3 has 12 residues. Germline CDR1 and CDR2: DFQATT and SNEGSKA (reference sequence). The V gene lost 3 bases and the J gene lost 0 bases, with 6 bases spanning the gap.

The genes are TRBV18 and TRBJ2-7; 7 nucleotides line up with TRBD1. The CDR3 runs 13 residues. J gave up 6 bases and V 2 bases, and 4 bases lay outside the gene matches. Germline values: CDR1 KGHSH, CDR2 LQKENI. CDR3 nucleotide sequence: TGTGCCAGCTCACCAATGGCAGGGGGCGAGCAGTACTTC. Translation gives CASSPMAGGEQYF.

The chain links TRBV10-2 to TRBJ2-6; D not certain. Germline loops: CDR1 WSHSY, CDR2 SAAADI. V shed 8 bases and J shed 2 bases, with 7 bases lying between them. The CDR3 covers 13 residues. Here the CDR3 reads CASSVAGANVLTF. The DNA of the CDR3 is TGCGCCAGCTCCGTGGCTGGGGCCAACGTCCTGACTTTC.

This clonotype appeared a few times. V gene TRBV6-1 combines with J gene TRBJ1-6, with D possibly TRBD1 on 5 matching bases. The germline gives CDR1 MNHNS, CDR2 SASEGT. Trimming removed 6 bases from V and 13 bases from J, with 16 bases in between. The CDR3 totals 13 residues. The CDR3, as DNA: TGTGCCAGCAGACTATTAGGGACTTTGCCCCTCCACTTT. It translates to CASRLLGTLPLHF.

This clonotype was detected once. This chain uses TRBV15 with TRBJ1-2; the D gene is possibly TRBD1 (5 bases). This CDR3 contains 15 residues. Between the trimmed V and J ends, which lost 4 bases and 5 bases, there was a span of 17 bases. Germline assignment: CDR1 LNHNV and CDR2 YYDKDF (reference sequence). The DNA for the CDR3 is TGTGCCACCAGCAATCTCCGGGACCGATTATATGGCTACACCTTC. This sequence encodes CATSNLRDRLYGYTF.

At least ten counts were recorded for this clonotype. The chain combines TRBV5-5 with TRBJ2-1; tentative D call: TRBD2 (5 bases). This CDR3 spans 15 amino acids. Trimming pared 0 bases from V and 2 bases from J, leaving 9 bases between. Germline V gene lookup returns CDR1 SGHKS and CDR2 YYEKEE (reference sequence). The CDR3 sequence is CASSLGGNTYNEQFF. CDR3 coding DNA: TGTGCCAGCAGCTTGGGAGGGAACACCTACAATGAGCAGTTCTTC. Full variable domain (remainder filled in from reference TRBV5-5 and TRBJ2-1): DAGVTQSPTHLIKTRGQQVTLRCSPISGHKSVSWYQQVLGQGPQFIFQYYEKEERGRGNFPDRFSARQFPNYSSELNVNALLLGDSALYLCASSLGGNTYNEQFFGPGTRLTVL.

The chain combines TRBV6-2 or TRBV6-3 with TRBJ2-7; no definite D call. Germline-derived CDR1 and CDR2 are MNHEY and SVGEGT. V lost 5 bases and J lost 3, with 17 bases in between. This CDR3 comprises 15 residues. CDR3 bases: TGTGCCAGCAGTCCTGGGTCGGTGGGGATCTACGAGCAGTACTTC. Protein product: CASSPGSVGIYEQYF.

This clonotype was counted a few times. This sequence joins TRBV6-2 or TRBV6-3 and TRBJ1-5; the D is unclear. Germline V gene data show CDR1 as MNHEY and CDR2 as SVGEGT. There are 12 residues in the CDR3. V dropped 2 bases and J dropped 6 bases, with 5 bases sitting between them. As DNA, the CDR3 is TGTGCCAGCAGTTACGCCACTCAGCCCCAGCATTTT. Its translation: CASSYATQPQHF.

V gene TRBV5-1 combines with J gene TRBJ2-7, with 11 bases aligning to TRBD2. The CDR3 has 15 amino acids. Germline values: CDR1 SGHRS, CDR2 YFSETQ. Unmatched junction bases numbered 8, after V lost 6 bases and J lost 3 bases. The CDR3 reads CASKLTSGNYYEQYF. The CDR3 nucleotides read TGCGCCAGCAAACTGACTAGCGGGAACTACTACGAGCAGTACTTC.

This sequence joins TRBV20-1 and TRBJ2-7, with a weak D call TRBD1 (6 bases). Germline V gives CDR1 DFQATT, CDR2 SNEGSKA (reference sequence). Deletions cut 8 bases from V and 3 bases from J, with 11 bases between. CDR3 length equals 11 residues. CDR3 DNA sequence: TGCAGTCCGAAAGGGGGCTACGAGCAGTACTTC. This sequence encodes CSPKGGYEQYF.

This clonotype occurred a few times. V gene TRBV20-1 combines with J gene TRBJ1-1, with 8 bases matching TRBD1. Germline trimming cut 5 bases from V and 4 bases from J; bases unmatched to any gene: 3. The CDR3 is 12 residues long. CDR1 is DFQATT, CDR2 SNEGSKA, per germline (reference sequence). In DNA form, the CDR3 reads TGCAGTGCTGCAGGGGGCACCACTGAAGCTTTCTTT. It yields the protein CSAAGGTTEAFF.

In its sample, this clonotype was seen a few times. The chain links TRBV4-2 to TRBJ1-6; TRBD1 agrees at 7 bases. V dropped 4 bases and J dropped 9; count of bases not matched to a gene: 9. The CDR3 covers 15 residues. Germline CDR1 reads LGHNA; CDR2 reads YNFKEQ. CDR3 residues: CASSPRQGYGSPLHF. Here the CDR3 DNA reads TGTGCCAGCAGCCCTCGACAGGGATATGGTTCACCCCTCCACTTT.

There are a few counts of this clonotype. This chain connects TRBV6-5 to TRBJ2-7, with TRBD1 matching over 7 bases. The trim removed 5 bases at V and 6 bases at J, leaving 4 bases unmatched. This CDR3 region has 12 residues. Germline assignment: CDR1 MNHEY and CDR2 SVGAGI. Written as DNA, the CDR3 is TGTGCCAGCAGTCCCGGACAGGTCGAGCAGTACTTC. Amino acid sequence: CASSPGQVEQYF.